The 19 T cell receptor beta chains listed next were all sequenced from one sample in a study of T cells in Graves' hyperthyroidism and ophthalmopathy. Template material for amplifying TCR beta CDR3 regions consisted of RNA transcripts. HTBI primers were used for first-round RT-PCR of the TCR CDR3. TCRdb re-derived calls from the multiplex PCR reads in MiXCR, one entry per CDR3 protein. The sample contains 300,000 to 450,000 distinct CDR3 sequences, around 16% of which appear only once. The source material was blood. These receptors all stem from a woman under 30 with Graves' hyperthyroidism that later progressed to Graves' ophthalmopathy.

This chain joins TRBV19 and TRBJ2-2; D is perhaps TRBD2 (5 bases). The CDR3 has 13 residues. Germline assignment: CDR1 LNHDA and CDR2 SQIVND (reference sequence). V lost 7 bases and J 6 bases, leaving 12 bases between the germline ends. The CDR3 DNA sequence: TGTGCCAGTATCCCTAGCTCTCCCGGGGAGCTGTTTTTT. Its protein is CASIPSSPGELFF.

This clonotype was recorded a few times. This rearrangement joins TRBV9 to TRBJ2-3; D is undetermined. The CDR3 runs 10 residues. The V gene lost 7 bases and the J gene lost 6 bases, with 6 bases spanning the gap. Germline V gives CDR1 SGDLS, CDR2 YYNGEE. CDR3 sequence (DNA): TGTGCCAGCCCCTTGGATACGCAGTATTTT. Residues: CASPLDTQYF.

Many counts were recorded for this clonotype. This CDR3 is CASRLRTSGWIGGDTQYF. CDR3 bases: TGTGCCAGCAGGCTAAGGACTAGCGGGTGGATCGGGGGAGATACGCAGTATTTT. The chain links TRBV6-1 to TRBJ2-3, with 11 bases aligning to TRBD2. The CDR3 sequence is 18 residues long. Trimming removed 6 bases from V and 5 bases from J; junction bases left unmatched: 16. CDR1 and CDR2 (germline): MNHNS, SASEGT.

This chain joins TRBV30 and TRBJ1-5; D not certain. The CDR3 has 14 residues. Germline values: CDR1 GTSNPN, CDR2 SVGIG (reference sequence). V dropped 0 bases and J dropped 0 bases, with 6 bases sitting between them. CDR3 loop: CAWSVLNSNQPQHF. Written as DNA, the CDR3 is TGTGCCTGGAGTGTTCTCAATAGCAATCAGCCCCAGCATTTT.

This clonotype was counted at least ten times. The J gene is TRBJ2-7, the V gene TRBV20-1; 8 bases fit TRBD2. The ends lost 3 bases at V and 3 bases at J; junction bases unmatched: 7. The germline V gene has CDR1 DFQATT and CDR2 SNEGSKA (reference sequence). This CDR3 contains 14 residues. For the CDR3, the DNA is TGCAGTGCTAGTCGGCCTAGCGGGTTCTACGAGCAGTACTTC. Its protein product is CSASRPSGFYEQYF.

This clonotype appeared many times. The genes are TRBV20-1 and TRBJ2-2; D may match TRBD1 or TRBD2 (5 bases each). The CDR3 contains 14 residues. V lost 2 bases and J 2 bases, leaving 9 bases between the germline ends. Germline CDR1 and CDR2: DFQATT and SNEGSKA (reference sequence). CDR3 nucleotide sequence: TGCAGTGCTAGACCGGGGCAAAACACCGGGGAGCTGTTTTTT. Translating it yields CSARPGQNTGELFF.

The rearrangement uses TRBV20-1 and TRBJ2-5; no clear D. With 0 bases removed from V and 1 base from J, the gap between germline ends came to 15 bases. CDR1 is DFQATT and CDR2 is SNEGSKA in the germline V gene (reference sequence). The CDR3 is made up of 16 amino acids. CDR3 sequence: CSARDRDRPPQETQYF. CDR3 in DNA: TGCAGTGCTAGAGATCGAGATCGTCCGCCCCAAGAGACCCAGTACTTC.

The chain is built from TRBV28 and TRBJ2-3; 10 positions match TRBD2. The J segment lost 4 bases and the V segment lost 5 bases, leaving 9 bases of the junction unmatched. CDR1 MDHEN and CDR2 SYDVKM come from the germline V gene. The CDR3 has 16 amino acids. This CDR3 reads CASSRSGTSVADTQYF. The CDR3 DNA is TGTGCCAGCAGTAGGAGCGGGACTAGCGTGGCAGATACGCAGTATTTT. The full variable domain, with the rest looked up from reference TRBV28 and TRBJ2-3, is DVKVTQSSRYLVKRTGEKVFLECVQDMDHENMFWYRQDPGLGLRLIYFSYDVKMKEKGDIPEGYSVSREKKERFSLILESASTNQTSMYLCASSRSGTSVADTQYFGPGTRLTVL.

Concerning this clonotype itself: This may arise from a read error, as a much more abundant clone is one base away. The chain carries TRBV7-2 and TRBJ2-5, with D possibly matching TRBD1 (5 bases). Per the germline V gene, CDR1 is SGHTA and CDR2 is FQGNSA. This CDR3 is 15 amino acids long. The V end was cut by 6 bases, the J end by 1 base, with 15 bases between. The CDR3 DNA reads as TGTGCCAGCAGTGCCAACAGGTTGCCCCAAGAGACCCAGTACTTC. This encodes CASSANRLPQETQYF. Supplemented by reference TRBV7-2 and TRBJ2-5, the full variable domain reads GAGVSQSPSNKVTEKGKDVELRCDPISGHTALYWYRQSLGQGLEFLIYFQGNSAPDKSGLPSDRFSAERTGGSVSTLTIQRTQQEDSAVYLCASSANRLPQETQYFGPGTRLLVL.

The chain recombines TRBV12-3 or TRBV12-4 with TRBJ2-2; D unresolved. Trimming cost V 1 base and J 8 bases, with 5 bases left between them. This CDR3 is built from 12 residues. CDR3 region: CASSLGEGELFF. The CDR3 DNA sequence: TGTGCCAGCAGTTTAGGGGAAGGGGAGCTGTTTTTT.

CDR3 coding DNA: TGCAGTGCTAGCCCGGGCACCAAAAACATTCAGTACTTC. Its translation is CSASPGTKNIQYF. The rearrangement links TRBV20-1 to TRBJ2-4; D is uncertain. In germline, CDR1 is DFQATT, CDR2 SNEGSKA (reference sequence). This CDR3 region has 13 residues. Trimming cost V 3 bases and J 2 bases, with 8 bases left between them.

This clonotype has ten or more counts. The rearrangement links TRBV28 to TRBJ2-7; TRBD2 agrees at 7 bases. V lost 7 bases and J lost 1; bases outside the gene matches: 16. This CDR3 comprises 17 residues. Germline CDR1 is MDHEN and CDR2 is SYDVKM. In nucleotides, the CDR3 is TGTGCCAGCACTCTATCAAGCAGGCGGGAGTCTTCCTACGAGCAGTACTTC. Its translation is CASTLSSRRESSYEQYF.

This clonotype has ten or more counts. The chain uses TRBV30 and TRBJ2-1; D is undetermined. V lost 0 bases to trimming and J lost 5 bases, with 8 bases between them. The V gene's germline CDR1 is GTSNPN and CDR2 SVGIG (reference sequence). This CDR3 spans 13 amino acids. Written as DNA, the CDR3 is TGTGCCTGGAGTGTACAAGGGCACAATGAGCAGTTCTTC. It specifies CAWSVQGHNEQFF.

The chain carries TRBV7-8 and TRBJ1-5; TRBD1 matches at 7 bases. V was clipped by 4 bases and J by 2 bases; unmatched bases: 5. The germline CDR1 and CDR2 sequences are SGHVS and FQNEAQ. The CDR3 length is 15 residues. The CDR3 sequence is CASSSTGARNQPQHF. In DNA form, the CDR3 reads TGTGCCAGCAGCTCCACAGGGGCCCGCAATCAGCCCCAGCATTTT. The whole variable domain, filled in from reference TRBV7-8 and TRBJ1-5, reads GAGVSQSPRYKVAKRGQDVALRCDPISGHVSLFWYQQALGQGPEFLTYFQNEAQLDKSGLPSDRFFAERPEGSVSTLKIQRTQQEDSAVYLCASSSTGARNQPQHFGDGTRLSIL.

This clonotype appeared a few times. CDR3 region: CASSQGGQGNEQYF. The DNA for the CDR3 is TGTGCCAGCAGCCAAGGGGGACAGGGAAACGAGCAGTACTTC. The chain links TRBV6-1 to TRBJ2-7, with TRBD1 matching 9 bases. This CDR3 spans 14 amino acids. The V segment lost 6 bases and the J segment 5 bases; nucleotides outside the gene matches: 8. Germline CDR1 MNHNS, CDR2 SASEGT.

This clonotype was observed many times. The rearrangement links TRBV11-2 to TRBJ2-3; D is unresolved. CDR1 is SGHAT, CDR2 FQNNGV, per germline. The CDR3 loop spans 12 amino acids. V lost 3 bases and J 6 bases, leaving 7 bases between the germline ends. The CDR3 DNA reads TGTGCCAGCAGCTTGACTGTTGATACGCAGTATTTT. Its protein is CASSLTVDTQYF.

The chain joins TRBV28 to TRBJ1-5; 8 nucleotides match TRBD1. The V segment lost 3 bases and the J segment 4 bases; nucleotides outside the gene matches: 11. CDR3 length equals 17 residues. Germline V gene lookup returns CDR1 MDHEN and CDR2 SYDVKM. CDR3 DNA sequence: TGTGCCAGCAGTTTCAAAAGGACAGGGCTGGGGAATCAGCCCCAGCATTTT. Encoded protein: CASSFKRTGLGNQPQHF.

This clonotype was recorded many times. The J gene is TRBJ1-2, the V gene TRBV3-1; no definite D call. Trimming removed 1 base from V and 9 bases from J, with 18 bases in between. Germline V CDR1 and CDR2: LGHDT, YNNKEL (reference sequence). This CDR3 spans 15 amino acids. The CDR3 is CASSQAATDLLSYTF. The CDR3 bases are TGTGCCAGCAGCCAAGCCGCGACCGACCTATTGAGCTACACCTTC.

The V and J genes are TRBV20-1 and TRBJ2-6; D might be TRBD1 or TRBD2, each matching 5 bases. The germline CDR1 and CDR2 sequences are DFQATT and SNEGSKA (reference sequence). The ends were cut back, 6 bases at V and 0 bases at J, with 12 bases in the middle. The CDR3 covers 15 residues. The CDR3 reads CSATDGTSGANVLTF. DNA of the CDR3: TGCAGTGCAACCGACGGGACCTCTGGGGCCAACGTCCTGACTTTC.